This T cell receptor beta chain stems from a study of type 1 and type 2 diabetes patients (dated by TCRdb to 2016 to 2017). Regarding the study in general: Eight or nine type 1 diabetes patients, a few type 2 diabetes patients and 6 or 7 nondiabetic controls, all recruited in China, made up the cohort. Comparing approximately 21-cycle and approximately 23-cycle amplification showed similar V gene usage, suggesting similar primer efficiencies and random PCR bias. The whole study generated 18,976,912 paired-end reads. In the study, high-throughput sequencing was used to profile TCRbeta repertoires so that type 1 diabetes, type 2 diabetes and nondiabetic individuals could be compared. Throughout the study, CD4 or CD8 MicroBeads on MACS columns were used to positively select CD4+ and CD8+ T cells from PBMCs. TCRbeta libraries were sequenced paired-end on Illumina HiSeq 2000 or MiSeq instruments. Type 2 diabetes patients served as a disease comparison group for the type 1 diabetes patients.

Instrument on record: Illumina MiSeq. Genomic DNA from sorted T cell subsets was used as template for TCRbeta CDR3 amplification. The TCRbeta CDR3 region was amplified by multiplex PCR using 30 forward and 13 reverse primers. AMPure XP beads were used to purify the PCR products, after which a second roughly 25-cycle PCR added indices and adaptors. Before sequencing, libraries were gel-purified with the QIAquick Gel Extraction Kit. The authors processed their data as follows. FLASH was used to merge paired-end reads, and IgBLAST was used to align the merged reads to IMGT V, D and J germline references. After reads whose alignment identity to germline references fell below 70% were discarded, roughly 10,000,000 reads remained study-wide. Following IMGT definitions, CDR3 boundaries, reading frame and productivity were assigned. Highly-expanded clones were defined as clones making up 1% or more of reads, and normalized Shannon entropy was used to measure diversity. Unpaired two-tailed t-tests were used to test group differences in Shannon entropy. The public reads were reanalyzed by TCRdb: fastp trimming at Q25, MiXCR alignment, in-frame beta chains only. Entries are consolidated by CDR3 protein sequence, retaining the most common genes and DNA. TCRdb assigned the V and J calls; the authors' analysis was not used. This sample is represented by around 300,000 distinct CDR3 sequences; 40% to 50% of them were singletons. The ten largest clones represent approximately 13% of the sample.

Standard classification criteria for type 1 or type 2 diabetes were met by all diabetic patients, and glucose and C-peptide were assessed by WHO-recommended methods. Donors were excluded if they had other autoimmune diseases or infections within the previous four weeks. About 9.7 milliliters of peripheral blood were collected from each participant. PBMCs were isolated with LymphoPrep density separation. Points on this clonotype: What this receptor recognizes is not known. Base quality data are lacking; no much larger clone is found one base away.

Clipping removes 9 bases from V and 6 bases from J, with 4 as the unmatched junction base count. Based on the germline V gene (reference sequence), the CDR1 and CDR2 sequences are LNHNV and YYDKDF. Including cysteine and phenylalanine, the CDR3 has 12 amino acids. This entry keeps only the CDR3 DNA: 36 bases, framed from base 1. Study-wide conclusions, independent of this receptor: Only a few highly-expanded CD4+ clones (median one) were found in type 2 diabetes patients, and these clones made up a median approximately 3.7% of reads. Type 2 diabetes and control samples had highly correlated V and J gene usage patterns, with an average between-sample correlation of approximately 0.97. Because only a limited number of T2D and control samples were sequenced, some T1D-only HECs might also appear in more T2D or control samples. The study groups were not matched for age and gender, which could possibly have biased interpretation. In both CD4+ and CD8+ T cells, type 2 diabetes repertoires were highly diverse and significantly more diverse than type 1 diabetes repertoires.

This clonotype was obtained from a young man with type 2 diabetes. The chain joins TRBV15 to TRBJ1-2, and 10 bases in between align with TRBD1. Sequenced material: peripheral blood mononuclear cells (PBMCs). The bases are TGTGCCACATCCGGGACAGGGGATGGCTACACCTTC. Its protein is CATSGTGDGYTF. The CDR3 plus the reference TRBV15 and TRBJ1-2 genes for the other parts give the full variable domain: DAMVIQNPRYQVTQFGKPVTLSCSQTLNHNVMYWYQQKSSQAPKLLFHYYDKDFNNEADTPDNFQSRRPNTSFCFLDIRSPGLGDTAMYLCATSGTGDGYTFGSGTRLTVV.